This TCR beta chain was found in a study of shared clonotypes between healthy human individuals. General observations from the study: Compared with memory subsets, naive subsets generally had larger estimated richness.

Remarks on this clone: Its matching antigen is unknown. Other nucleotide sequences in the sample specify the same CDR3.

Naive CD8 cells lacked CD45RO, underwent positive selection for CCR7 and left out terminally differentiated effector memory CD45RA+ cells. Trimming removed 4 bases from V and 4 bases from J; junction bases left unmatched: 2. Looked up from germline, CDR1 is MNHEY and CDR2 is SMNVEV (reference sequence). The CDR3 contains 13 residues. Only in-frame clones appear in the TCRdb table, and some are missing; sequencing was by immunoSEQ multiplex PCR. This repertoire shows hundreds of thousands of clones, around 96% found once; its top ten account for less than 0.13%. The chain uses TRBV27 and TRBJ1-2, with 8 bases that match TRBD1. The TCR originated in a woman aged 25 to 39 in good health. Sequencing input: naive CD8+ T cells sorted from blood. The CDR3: CASSSGGTYGYTF. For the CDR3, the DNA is TGTGCCAGCAGTTCAGGGGGCACCTATGGCTACACCTTC.